The 28 T cell receptor beta chains given below trace back to one sample, sequenced in a study of blood T cell repertoires in COVID-19. The table came from immunoSEQ multiplex PCR; TCRdb's copy has only in-frame clones and leaves some out. The sample carries tens of thousands of clones, 82% recorded once. The sample consisted of peripheral blood. The source is a human donor in a cohort sampled during active COVID-19.

This chain links TRBV5-8 with TRBJ2-3; D ambiguous. CDR1 SGHTS and CDR2 YDEGEE come from the germline V gene. There are 15 residues in the CDR3. V lost 1 base, J lost 1 base, and 10 bases lay in between. CDR3 nucleotide sequence: TGTGCCAGCAGCTTGTACAGTTTGGGCACAGATACGCAGTATTTT. This codes for CASSLYSLGTDTQYF.

This chain joins TRBV4-2 and TRBJ2-7; TRBD2 matches 7 bases. Germline V gene data show CDR1 as LGHNA and CDR2 as YNFKEQ. The ends lost 6 bases at V and 1 base at J; junction bases unmatched: 9. CDR3 size: 15 residues. DNA of the CDR3: TGTGCCAGCAGTCTAGAGGGAGGGGTTTCCTACGAGCAGTACTTC. Translating gives CASSLEGGVSYEQYF.

V gene TRBV19 combines with J gene TRBJ2-5; D ambiguous. The CDR3 runs to 14 residues. The germline V and J ends were trimmed by 4 bases and 4 bases, with 13 bases remaining between them. Germline loops: CDR1 LNHDA, CDR2 SQIVND (reference sequence). As DNA, the CDR3 is TGTGCCAGTAGTACCCCGTTAGAAATAGAGACCCAGTACTTC. This gives the protein CASSTPLEIETQYF. Full variable domain (remainder filled in from reference TRBV19 and TRBJ2-5): DGGITQSPKYLFRKEGQNVTLSCEQNLNHDAMYWYRQDPGQGLRLIYYSQIVNDFQKGDIAEGYSVSREKKESFPLTVTSAQKNPTAFYLCASSTPLEIETQYFGPGTRLLVL.

The rearrangement joins TRBV19 to TRBJ1-2; D not resolved. Germline V lookup: CDR1 LNHDA, CDR2 SQIVND (reference sequence). V was shortened by 6 bases and J by 4 bases, with 12 bases between the two germline ends. The CDR3 is 13 residues long. The CDR3 loop reads CASSKSRGYGYTF. The CDR3 DNA reads as TGTGCCAGTAGCAAGAGTCGGGGCTATGGCTACACCTTC.

The rearrangement links TRBV19 to TRBJ1-5; TRBD1 aligns across 7 bases. This CDR3 contains 18 residues. Germline V gene lookup returns CDR1 LNHDA and CDR2 SQIVND (reference sequence). V trimming: 3 bases; J trimming: 7 bases; junction bases outside the gene matches: 18. CDR3 nucleotides: TGTGCCAGTAGTATGACGTTCTGGGTGCTGACAGGGAGCCAGCCCCAGCATTTT. Translating gives CASSMTFWVLTGSQPQHF.

This clone was picked up one time. The rearrangement uses TRBV4-1 and TRBJ2-7; TRBD2 is a possible D gene (5 bases). The germline CDR1 and CDR2 sequences are MGHRA and YSYEKL. This CDR3 has 14 residues. V was pared by 0 bases and J by 4 bases, with 10 bases between. The chain's CDR3 is CASSQDLERYEQYF. The CDR3 DNA is TGCGCCAGCAGCCAAGATTTAGAGCGGTACGAGCAGTACTTC.

This chain joins TRBV7-9 and TRBJ1-3, with 11 positions matching TRBD1. The germline V gene has CDR1 SEHNR and CDR2 FQNEAQ (reference sequence). The J segment lost 4 bases and the V segment lost 6 bases, leaving 8 bases of the junction unmatched. The CDR3 is 16 residues long. CDR3 sequence (DNA): TGTGCCAGCAGTTCGGGACAGGGGGTTTCGGGAAACACCATATATTTT. Amino acids: CASSSGQGVSGNTIYF.

The rearrangement links TRBV7-2 to TRBJ1-6; TRBD1 is a possible D gene (6 bases). CDR1 is SGHTA, CDR2 FQGNSA, per germline. The V end was cut by 2 bases, the J end by 1 base, with 6 bases between. The CDR3 extends over 15 amino acids. The CDR3 region has the DNA TGTGCCAGCAGCTTACAGGGGTCCTATAATTCACCCCTCCACTTT. It specifies CASSLQGSYNSPLHF.

V usage is TRBV19 and J usage is TRBJ1-2; D is possibly TRBD1 (5 bases). CDR1 is LNHDA and CDR2 is SQIVND in the germline V gene (reference sequence). This CDR3 comprises 13 residues. Trimming left V 3 bases short and J 4 bases short, with 9 bases between. Written as DNA, the CDR3 is TGTGCCAGTAGTATCACGGGGGGCTATGGCTACACCTTC. Translation: CASSITGGYGYTF.

The chain links TRBV5-1 to TRBJ1-1, with a tentative D call TRBD1 (5 bases). Germline CDR1 and CDR2: SGHRS and YFSETQ. The CDR3 is made up of 15 amino acids. V lost 2 bases to trimming and J lost 1 base, with 12 bases between them. DNA of the CDR3: TGCGCCAGCAGCTTTGGCGGGACGGGGAACACTGAAGCTTTCTTT. It specifies CASSFGGTGNTEAFF. Using reference TRBV5-1 and TRBJ1-1 for the parts outside the CDR3, the full variable domain is KAGVTQTPRYLIKTRGQQVTLSCSPISGHRSVSWYQQTPGQGLQFLFEYFSETQRNKGNFPGRFSGRQFSNSRSEMNVSTLELGDSALYLCASSFGGTGNTEAFFGQGTRLTVV.

Worth noting for this clone: The same CDR3 also results from other DNA sequences found in this sample. The chain recombines TRBV12-3 or TRBV12-4 with TRBJ1-2, with 8 bases matching TRBD1. Trimming removed 5 bases from V and 5 bases from J; junction bases left unmatched: 4. The CDR3 totals 13 residues. The CDR3: CASSLGQGYGYTF. CDR3 sequence (DNA): TGTGCCAGCAGTCTTGGACAGGGATATGGCTACACCTTC.

This CDR3 reads CASRSSGTGAETQYF. The CDR3 DNA follows: TGTGCCAGCCGCTCATCCGGGACAGGGGCCGAGACCCAGTACTTC. The chain carries TRBV7-2 and TRBJ2-5; 10 nucleotides agree with TRBD1. Trimming at V came to 8 bases and at J to 5 bases, leaving 11 bases not matched to a gene. Germline V gene lookup returns CDR1 SGHTA and CDR2 FQGNSA. The CDR3 extends over 15 amino acids. The variable domain in full, completed from reference TRBV7-2 and TRBJ2-5, reads GAGVSQSPSNKVTEKGKDVELRCDPISGHTALYWYRQSLGQGLEFLIYFQGNSAPDKSGLPSDRFSAERTGGSVSTLTIQRTQQEDSAVYLCASRSSGTGAETQYFGPGTRLLVL.

The chain employs TRBV28 and TRBJ1-2; 8 bases match TRBD1. J was trimmed by 7 bases and V by 9 bases; bases with no gene match: 16. The CDR3 contains 15 residues. Germline CDR1 and CDR2: MDHEN and SYDVKM. The CDR3 bases are TGTGCCAGTTTCGCGAGGTTGACACAGGGGGTTGGCTACACCTTC. This encodes CASFARLTQGVGYTF.

V gene TRBV2 combines with J gene TRBJ2-7; 10 bases match TRBD1. The CDR3 contains 15 residues. The V gene end was trimmed by 5 bases and the J gene end by 0 bases; junction bases not matched to a gene: 4. CDR1 is SNHLY, CDR2 FYNNEI, per germline. As DNA, the CDR3 is TGTGCCAGCAGTATGGGACAGGGGAGCTCCTACGAGCAGTACTTC. Protein sequence: CASSMGQGSSYEQYF.

CDR3 sequence: CASSPNPLAPYEQYF. The CDR3 nucleotides read TGTGCCAGCTCACCCAACCCTCTGGCCCCCTACGAGCAGTACTTC. The rearrangement links TRBV18 to TRBJ2-7; D not certain. Germline CDR1 reads KGHSH; CDR2 reads LQKENI. Trimming cost V 3 bases and J 2 bases, with 14 bases left between them. The CDR3 extends over 15 amino acids.

V and J are TRBV30 and TRBJ2-1, with 10 bases matching TRBD1. The V segment lost 8 bases and the J segment 10 bases; nucleotides outside the gene matches: 17. The CDR3 totals 15 residues. The germline V gene has CDR1 GTSNPN and CDR2 SVGIG (reference sequence). The CDR3 sequence: CAQDPPGQGMGEQFF. Here the CDR3 DNA reads TGTGCCCAAGACCCCCCGGGACAGGGGATGGGGGAGCAGTTCTTC.

The count of this clone is one. The V gene is TRBV5-1, the J gene TRBJ1-1, with D uncertain. Germline V gene sequence: CDR1 SGHRS, CDR2 YFSETQ. The CDR3 loop spans 13 amino acids. The V and J ends lost 5 bases and 4 bases respectively, with 12 bases between them. The CDR3 bases are TGCGCCAGCAGGCTGATCGGAGGCACTGAAGCTTTCTTT. Translated, it gives CASRLIGGTEAFF. Supplemented by reference TRBV5-1 and TRBJ1-1, the full variable domain reads KAGVTQTPRYLIKTRGQQVTLSCSPISGHRSVSWYQQTPGQGLQFLFEYFSETQRNKGNFPGRFSGRQFSNSRSEMNVSTLELGDSALYLCASRLIGGTEAFFGQGTRLTVV.

This clone was found a few times. This sequence joins TRBV9 and TRBJ1-1; perhaps TRBD1 as D (5 bases). The germline V gene has CDR1 SGDLS and CDR2 YYNGEE. V was clipped by 3 bases and J by 6 bases, with 15 bases between them. CDR3 size: 14 residues. CDR3 sequence (DNA): TGTGCCAGCAGCGCAAGTCCCCGGGACTCTGAAGCTTTCTTT. It yields the protein CASSASPRDSEAFF.

The genes are TRBV2 and TRBJ2-7; 8 bases are shared with TRBD1. From germline, CDR1 is SNHLY and CDR2 FYNNEI. This CDR3 contains 15 residues. The V segment lost 7 bases and the J segment 3 bases; nucleotides outside the gene matches: 11. CDR3 nucleotides: TGTGCCAGCACCCCACATGGGACAGGATTCTACGAGCAGTACTTC. Its translation: CASTPHGTGFYEQYF.

The rearrangement joins TRBV30 to TRBJ2-5; D gene uncertain. The CDR3 consists of 16 residues. CDR1 and CDR2 from the germline V gene are GTSNPN and SVGIG (reference sequence). Trimming shortened V by 2 bases and J by 2 bases, and 18 bases separated the two germline ends. CDR3 sequence: CAWSPGSNPFQETQYF. DNA of the CDR3: TGTGCCTGGAGTCCAGGATCGAATCCGTTTCAAGAGACCCAGTACTTC.

In this sample, this clone turned up once. The rearrangement joins TRBV13 to TRBJ2-1, with 8 bases that match TRBD2. From germline, CDR1 is PRHDT and CDR2 FYEKMQ (reference sequence). The CDR3 spans 15 residues. The J segment lost 6 bases and the V segment lost 1 base, leaving 5 bases of the junction unmatched. The CDR3 DNA sequence: TGTGCCAGCAGCTTAGTTAGCGGGGCCTCCAATGAGCAGTTCTTC. Translated, it gives CASSLVSGASNEQFF.

The chain uses TRBV6-1 and TRBJ2-7; D gene uncertain. CDR1 and CDR2 from the germline V gene are MNHNS and SASEGT. The ends were cut back, 0 bases at V and 3 bases at J, with 12 bases in the middle. This CDR3 is built from 15 residues. CDR3 loop: CASSEARGYVYEQYF. The CDR3 nucleotides read TGTGCCAGCAGTGAAGCCCGCGGATATGTCTACGAGCAGTACTTC.

CDR3 DNA sequence: TGTGCCAGCAGCCAAGGACAGGGCCCTCAGCCCCAGCATTTT. As protein: CASSQGQGPQPQHF. The chain uses TRBV7-2 and TRBJ1-5; 8 bases match TRBD1. Looked up from germline, CDR1 is SGHTA and CDR2 is FQGNSA. The CDR3 loop spans 14 amino acids. V shed 5 bases, J shed 6 bases, and the junction held 6 bases outside the gene matches.

The DNA for the CDR3 is TGTGCCAGCAGCTTATTCGGGACAGCCTCCTACGAGCAGTACTTC. It codes for CASSLFGTASYEQYF. This chain joins TRBV7-8 and TRBJ2-7, with 7 bases fitting TRBD1. Germline CDR1 is SGHVS and CDR2 is FQNEAQ. V lost 2 bases to trimming and J lost 0 bases; unmatched junction nucleotides: 4. This CDR3 has 15 residues.

This rearrangement joins TRBV30 to TRBJ2-3; D gene uncertain. The germline CDR1 and CDR2 sequences are GTSNPN and SVGIG (reference sequence). V was clipped by 0 bases and J by 3 bases, with 4 bases between them. The CDR3 contains 12 residues. CDR3 loop: CAWSVGTDTQYF. The CDR3 DNA is TGTGCCTGGAGTGTCGGTACAGATACGCAGTATTTT.

The genes are TRBV27 and TRBJ1-2; 7 bases are a match to TRBD1. Germline V gene data show CDR1 as MNHEY and CDR2 as SMNVEV (reference sequence). The CDR3 covers 14 residues. V shed 5 bases and J 4 bases; nucleotides not matched to a gene: 7. The CDR3 sequence: CASSTRQGLYGYTF. In DNA, the CDR3 is TGTGCCAGCAGTACCCGACAGGGCCTCTATGGCTACACCTTC.

The V gene is TRBV7-9, the J gene TRBJ2-3, with D perhaps TRBD1 (6 bases). This CDR3 has 14 amino acids. In germline, CDR1 is SEHNR, CDR2 FQNEAQ (reference sequence). Trimming stripped 1 base from V and 5 bases from J, with 10 bases between. The CDR3 DNA is TGTGCCAGCAGCTTAGGCACGACAGGAGATACGCAGTATTTT. It translates to CASSLGTTGDTQYF. Using reference TRBV7-9 and TRBJ2-3 for the parts outside the CDR3, the full variable domain is DTGVSQNPRHKITKRGQNVTFRCDPISEHNRLYWYRQTLGQGPEFLTYFQNEAQLEKSRLLSDRFSAERPKGSFSTLEIQRTEQGDSAMYLCASSLGTTGDTQYFGPGTRLTVL.

The chain combines TRBV6-5 with TRBJ1-2; TRBD1 agrees at 7 bases. Trimming at V came to 6 bases and at J to 4 bases, leaving 11 bases not matched to a gene. The CDR3 spans 15 residues. Germline V gives CDR1 MNHEY, CDR2 SVGAGI. The chain's CDR3 is CASRGVGGFSYGYTF. CDR3 nucleotides: TGTGCCAGCAGAGGAGTAGGGGGCTTTAGCTATGGCTACACCTTC.